These 4 T cell receptor beta chains originate from one sample sequenced in a study of cytomegalovirus exposure and HLA in healthy donors (TCRdb year 2017). The method was the immunoSEQ multiplex PCR assay. For the multiplex PCR, a mixture combining 60 forward primers for TCR Vbeta segments and 13 reverse primers for TCR Jbeta segments was used. TCRdb holds this immuneACCESS table with in-frame rearrangements only. Some clones are missing; in checked studies, unresolved V genes explain under half, and the rest has no known cause. Across this sample there are about 130,000 clones, with under 90% seen only once. The ten largest make up 0.55% to 0.85% of the sample. The source material was PBMCs. The origin of the receptors is a man between 18 and 29 years old in good health and CMV-seronegative.

The rearrangement uses TRBV28 and TRBJ1-2, with a possible D match to TRBD1 (6 bases). The CDR3 has 13 residues. Trimming removed 7 bases from V and 8 bases from J, with 17 bases in between. Germline loops: CDR1 MDHEN, CDR2 SYDVKM. The CDR3 here is CASTGQTGKGYTF. The CDR3 bases are TGTGCCAGCACTGGACAGACCGGGAAGGGCTACACCTTC.

The chain uses TRBV7-8 and TRBJ1-1; TRBD1 matches at 8 bases. J was trimmed by 3 bases and V by 7 bases; bases with no gene match: 13. From germline, CDR1 is SGHVS and CDR2 FQNEAQ. The CDR3 extends over 16 amino acids. The CDR3 here is CASNLLDRAQDTEAFF. The CDR3 DNA reads as TGTGCCAGCAACCTACTGGACAGGGCTCAGGACACTGAAGCTTTCTTT.

J is TRBJ1-5 and V is TRBV7-2, with D perhaps TRBD1 (6 bases). V was pared by 9 bases and J by 1 base, with 10 bases between. CDR1 and CDR2 (germline): SGHTA, FQGNSA. The CDR3 is made up of 13 amino acids. The CDR3 is CASQGTSNQPQHF. The CDR3 coding sequence is TGTGCCAGTCAGGGGACCAGCAATCAGCCCCAGCATTTT.

The rearrangement links TRBV5-1 to TRBJ1-3, with D unresolved. V was cut by 2 bases and J by 6 bases, with 9 bases left in between. Germline V gene lookup returns CDR1 SGHRS and CDR2 YFSETQ. The CDR3 length is 13 residues. The CDR3 region is CASSLNTLNTIYF. CDR3 bases: TGCGCCAGCAGCTTAAACACCCTAAACACCATATATTTT.